The source of this TCR beta chain is a study of post-analysis software for immune sequencing data. Study in general: Recorded subtypes: relapsing-remitting, secondary progressive, progressive-relapsing; some patients unannotated.

Prepared libraries of TCR beta cDNA carried unique molecular identifiers. Each CDR3 protein gets one entry after TCRdb re-called the PCR reads with MiXCR. This sample has 650,000 to 850,000 distinct CDR3 sequences; approximately 50% occur once, and the top ten carry 4.6%. Per germline, CDR1 MNHEY and CDR2 SVGAGI. The V segment lost 6 bases and the J segment 10 bases; nucleotides outside the gene matches: 7. The CDR3 runs 14 residues. With respect to this clonotype: The antigen remains undetermined.

The study, taken as a whole, reports: The five TRBV segments detected at higher frequency in patients than in controls included TRBV5-6, TRBV5-1 and TRBV20-1.

This TCR was recovered from a girl aged 10 to 17 with multiple sclerosis. The chain carries TRBV6-5 and TRBJ1-6, with 9 positions matching TRBD1. Sample: blood. The CDR3 nucleotides read TGTGCCAGCAGGGGACAGGGAACGAGGTCACCCCTCCACTTT. Translation gives CASRGQGTRSPLHF.